A selection of T cell receptor beta chains follows, all from one sample in a study of CD8+CD57+ T cells in acquired aplastic anemia. TCRdb recomputed calls from the reads with MiXCR, one row per CDR3 protein. The data show around 200,000 distinct CDR3 sequences, about 50% seen once. The sample taken for sequencing was sorted CD4+, CD8+, or CD8+CD57+ T cells (not recorded which) from PBMCs. Source of these receptors: a human donor with aplastic anemia. The CDR3 runs from the conserved cysteine through the conserved F or W. Each record gives: clone size, D gene, V gene, J gene, CDR3 DNA, CDR3 protein. D genes are given only for firm matches. Not every row has a clone size; where given, it reads once, few, many or a size class.

NA	NA	TRBV7-7	TRBJ2-3	TGTGCCAGCAGCTTAGGTACGGGAGATACGCAGTATTTT	CASSLGTGDTQYF
NA	NA	TRBV5-1	TRBJ2-3	TGCGCCAGCAGCTTGGAAGTCGGCACAGATACGCAGTATTTT	CASSLEVGTDTQYF
NA	NA	TRBV19	TRBJ2-7	TGTGCCAGTAGTATGTACAGATCCTACGAGCAGTACTTC	CASSMYRSYEQYF
NA	TRBD2	TRBV5-1	TRBJ2-7	TGTGCCAGCAGCTCTCGGGGGGGCTACGAGCAGTACTTC	CASSSRGGYEQYF
many	TRBD1	TRBV6-5	TRBJ2-7	TGTGCCAGCAGTAACGGACAGGGGGCTGGCGAGCAGTACTTC	CASSNGQGAGEQYF
few	TRBD1	TRBV30	TRBJ1-1	TGTGCCTGGAGTAGGGCCGACAGGGCCGGGGGGATCGCTTTCTTT	CAWSRADRAGGIAFF
many	NA	TRBV25-1	TRBJ1-2	TGTGCCAGCAGTGTCGGGGGGGGCTCTGAAGGCTACACCTTC	CASSVGGGSEGYTF
few	NA	TRBV19	TRBJ1-2	TGTGCCAGTAGTATATGGGAGTCCTATGGCTACACCTTC	CASSIWESYGYTF
NA	NA	TRBV10-1	TRBJ1-5	TGCGCCAGCAGTGAGTCTTGGTACAGGGCGTTGAATCAGCCCCAGCATTTT	CASSESWYRALNQPQHF
many	NA	TRBV6-1	TRBJ2-7	TGTGCCAGCAGCACTAATTGGCGGGACGAGCAGTACTTC	CASSTNWRDEQYF
NA	NA	TRBV24-1	TRBJ1-4	TGTGCCACCAGTGCCGCCGCAACTAATGAAAAACTGTTTTTT	CATSAAATNEKLFF
many	TRBD1	TRBV2	TRBJ1-1	TGTGCCAGCAGTGATCGGGGGACAGGCGGGTGGGCTTTCTTT	CASSDRGTGGWAFF
NA	NA	TRBV15	TRBJ2-1	TGTGCCACCAGCAGGGGGGACGACAATGAGCAGTTCTTC	CATSRGDDNEQFF
many	TRBD1	TRBV9	TRBJ1-2	TGTGCCAGCAGCGTAGAGGGACAGGGGCACTATGGCTACACCTTC	CASSVEGQGHYGYTF
NA	TRBD2	TRBV10-1	TRBJ2-7	TGCGCCAGCAGGGACGGGTTTGCATGCGGGGGTGCACCTCCGTGCTCCTACGAGCAGTACTTC	CASRDGFACGGAPPCSYEQYF
NA	NA	TRBV20-1	TRBJ2-1	TGCAGTGCTAGAGATCAAGGGGGGTGGGGGACTCCCTACAATGAGCAGTTCTTC	CSARDQGGWGTPYNEQFF
NA	TRBD2	TRBV10-1	TRBJ2-1	TGTGCCAGCAGTGCCAAGACTAGCGGGATAGATGAGCAGTTCTTC	CASSAKTSGIDEQFF
few	NA	TRBV20-1	TRBJ1-6	TGCAGTGCTAGAGTACCCGGCAGTGATTCACCCCTCCACTTT	CSARVPGSDSPLHF
NA	NA	TRBV4-2	TRBJ2-1	TGTGCCAGCAGAAGACTAGGTTCCTACAATGAGCAGTTCTTC	CASRRLGSYNEQFF
NA	NA	TRBV19	TRBJ1-1	TGTGCCAGTAGGCCTCAAAACAGGGTGGCTTTCTTT	CASRPQNRVAFF
NA	NA	TRBV24-1	TRBJ2-1	TGTGCCACCAGTGGGGACTGGAGCTCCTACAATGAGCAGTTCTTC	CATSGDWSSYNEQFF
NA	NA	TRBV20-1	TRBJ2-7	TGCAGTGCTAGCTCCTACGAGCAGTACTTC	CSASSYEQYF
many	NA	TRBV6-4	TRBJ2-1	TGTGCCAGCAGAGCCAACAATGAGCAGTTCTTC	CASRANNEQFF
many	NA	TRBV19	TRBJ2-1	TGTGCCAGCGCCCTGGGAGGGGGCTCCTACAATGAGCAGTTCTTC	CASALGGGSYNEQFF
NA	NA	TRBV20-1	TRBJ2-7	TGCGGTGCAGAAGACAGGAGGCGGGAGCAGTACTTC	CGAEDRRREQYF
NA	NA	TRBV20-1	TRBJ2-1	TGCAGTGCCAGACAGACAACCAAAAATGAGCAGTTCTTC	CSARQTTKNEQFF
NA	NA	TRBV15	TRBJ1-2	TGTGCCACCAGCAGAGAAAACCCAAACGTATATGGCTACACCTTC	CATSRENPNVYGYTF
few	TRBD1	TRBV29-1	TRBJ1-2	TGCAGCGGTGGGACAGGGCGCGATGGCTACACCTTC	CSGGTGRDGYTF
NA	NA	TRBV15	TRBJ1-4	TGTGCCACCAGCAGAGTGGGAGGGGGTGGAGAAAAACTGTTTTTT	CATSRVGGGGEKLFF
few	NA	TRBV7-8	TRBJ1-4	TGTGCCAGCAGCTTCTGGGGAGGCGGTGCAACTAATGAAAAACTGTTTTTT	CASSFWGGGATNEKLFF
once	NA	TRBV19	TRBJ1-4	TGTGCCAGTAGTAGAAGGGACCGAGGGGAAAAACTGTTTTTT	CASSRRDRGEKLFF
NA	TRBD1	TRBV15	TRBJ1-1	TGTGCCACCAGCCTTACAGGGGTCACTGAAGCTTTCTTT	CATSLTGVTEAFF
NA	TRBD2	TRBV7-2	TRBJ2-7	TGTGCCAGCAGCTTCATGCGGGAGGGGTCCTACGAGCAGTACTTC	CASSFMREGSYEQYF
NA	NA	TRBV15	TRBJ2-3	TGTGCCACCAGCAGAGTCGCGGGGTCCTACAATGAGCAGTATTTT	CATSRVAGSYNEQYF
NA	NA	TRBV4-2	TRBJ2-5	TGTGCCAGCAGCCGAGAGAGGGTGGAGACCCAGTACTTC	CASSRERVETQYF
many	NA	TRBV7-2	TRBJ1-4	TGTGCCAGCAGCTTAGTTTCCAGGGTATGGGCATCTAATGAAAAACTGTTTTTT	CASSLVSRVWASNEKLFF
many	TRBD1	TRBV2	TRBJ2-5	TGTGCCAGCAGTAGTCCGGGACAGGGGCAAGAGACCCAGTACTTC	CASSSPGQGQETQYF
many	NA	TRBV29-1	TRBJ2-1	TGCAGCGTCCGCACCCTTTTGGCAGAGCAGTTCTTC	CSVRTLLAEQFF
many	NA	TRBV7-9	TRBJ1-2	TGTGCCAGCAGCTTAGCGGGAAACATCAACTATGGCTACACCTTC	CASSLAGNINYGYTF
NA	TRBD1	TRBV6-1	TRBJ1-6	TGTGCCAGCGGACAGGGTAGTTCACCCCTCCACTTT	CASGQGSSPLHF
NA	NA	TRBV19	TRBJ1-4	TGTGCCAGTAAGCGGACCTCCGGGGAAGAACTGTTTTTT	CASKRTSGEELFF
many	NA	TRBV2	TRBJ2-7	TGTGCCAGCAGGCTAGACGAGCAGTACTTC	CASRLDEQYF
few	NA	TRBV11-3	TRBJ2-2	TGTGCCAGCGTGGAACAATTGAACACCGGGGAGCTGTTTTTT	CASVEQLNTGELFF
many	NA	TRBV7-9	TRBJ1-2	TGTGCCAGCAGCCCGCAGGCGAACTATAACTATGGCTACACCTTC	CASSPQANYNYGYTF
NA	NA	TRBV28	TRBJ2-7	TGTGCCAGCAGTTTACGGACCCCGCCGGGCGAGCAGTACTTC	CASSLRTPPGEQYF
NA	TRBD2	TRBV20-1	TRBJ2-7	TGCAGTGCGCGTGGACTAGCGGGAGAGTCCGGGGAGCAGTACTTC	CSARGLAGESGEQYF
many	NA	TRBV14	TRBJ1-1	TGTGCCAGCAGCCAAGATCGTGTGGCTGAAGCTTTCTTT	CASSQDRVAEAFF
NA	NA	TRBV4-1	TRBJ1-1	TGCGCCAGCAGCCAAATGCAGGCTAACACTGAAGCTTTCTTT	CASSQMQANTEAFF
many	TRBD2	TRBV11-2	TRBJ2-1	TGTGCCAGCAGCTCAAGCGGGGGGCGCAATGAGCAGTTCTTC	CASSSSGGRNEQFF
NA	NA	TRBV29-1	TRBJ1-1	TGCAGCGTTGAAGTCGGGGCGAGGACTGAAGCTTTCTTT	CSVEVGARTEAFF
NA	NA	TRBV20-1	TRBJ2-7	TGCAGTGCCGCCGACCGGGGCAGAAGCGCCTCCTACGAGCAGTACTTC	CSAADRGRSASYEQYF
many	NA	TRBV7-9	TRBJ2-3	TGTGCCAGCAGCTTAGACCAGGGTACGCAGTATTTT	CASSLDQGTQYF
NA	TRBD2	TRBV19	TRBJ2-1	TGTGCCAGTAGTATAGTGGCTAGCGGACACAATGAGCAGTTCTTC	CASSIVASGHNEQFF
NA	TRBD1	TRBV5-1	TRBJ1-5	TGCGCCAGCAGCTCCGTCACAGGGGATCCCCAGCATTTT	CASSSVTGDPQHF
NA	NA	TRBV7-8	TRBJ1-3	TGTGCCAGCAGCAAAGACAGCTACTCTGGAAACACCATATATTTT	CASSKDSYSGNTIYF
once	NA	TRBV20-1	TRBJ2-7	TGCAGTGCCCTGCGCGTCTTTACCTACGAGCAGTACTTC	CSALRVFTYEQYF
NA	TRBD1	TRBV29-1	TRBJ1-2	TGCAGCGTCGACCCGGGACAGGGAGGGTGGTATGGCTACACCTTC	CSVDPGQGGWYGYTF